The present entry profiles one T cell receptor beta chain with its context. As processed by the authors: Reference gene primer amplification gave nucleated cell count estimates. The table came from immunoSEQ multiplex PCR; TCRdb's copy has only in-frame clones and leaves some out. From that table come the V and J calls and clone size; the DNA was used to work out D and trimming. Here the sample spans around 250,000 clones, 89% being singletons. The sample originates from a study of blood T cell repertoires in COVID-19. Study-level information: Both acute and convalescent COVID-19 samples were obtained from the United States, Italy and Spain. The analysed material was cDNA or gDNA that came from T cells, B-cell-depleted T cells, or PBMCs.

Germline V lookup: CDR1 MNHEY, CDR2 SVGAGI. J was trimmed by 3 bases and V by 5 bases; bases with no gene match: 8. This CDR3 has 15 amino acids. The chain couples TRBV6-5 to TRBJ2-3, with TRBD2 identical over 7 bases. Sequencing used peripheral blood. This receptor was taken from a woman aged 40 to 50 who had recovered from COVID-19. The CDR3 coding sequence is TGTGCCAGCAGTACCAGCGGGGCCGAAACAGATACGCAGTATTTT. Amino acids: CASSTSGAETDTQYF.